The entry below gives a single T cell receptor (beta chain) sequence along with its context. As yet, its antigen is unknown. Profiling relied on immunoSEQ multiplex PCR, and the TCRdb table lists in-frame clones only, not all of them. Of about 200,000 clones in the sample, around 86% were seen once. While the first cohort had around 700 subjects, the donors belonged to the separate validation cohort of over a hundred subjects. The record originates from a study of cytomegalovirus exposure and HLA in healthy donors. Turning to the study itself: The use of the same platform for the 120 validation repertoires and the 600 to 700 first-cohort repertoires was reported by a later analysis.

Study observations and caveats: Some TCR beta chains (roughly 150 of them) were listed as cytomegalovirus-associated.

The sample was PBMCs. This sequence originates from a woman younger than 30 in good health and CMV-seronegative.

CDR3 DNA: TGTGCCTGGAGTCACTCGGACGGGGATCAGCCCCAGCATTTT. This sequence encodes CAWSHSDGDQPQHF. V gene TRBV30 combines with J gene TRBJ1-5, with D unclear. V was shortened by 2 bases and J by 5 bases, with 13 bases between the two germline ends. The CDR3 totals 14 residues. Per germline, CDR1 GTSNPN and CDR2 SVGIG (reference sequence).